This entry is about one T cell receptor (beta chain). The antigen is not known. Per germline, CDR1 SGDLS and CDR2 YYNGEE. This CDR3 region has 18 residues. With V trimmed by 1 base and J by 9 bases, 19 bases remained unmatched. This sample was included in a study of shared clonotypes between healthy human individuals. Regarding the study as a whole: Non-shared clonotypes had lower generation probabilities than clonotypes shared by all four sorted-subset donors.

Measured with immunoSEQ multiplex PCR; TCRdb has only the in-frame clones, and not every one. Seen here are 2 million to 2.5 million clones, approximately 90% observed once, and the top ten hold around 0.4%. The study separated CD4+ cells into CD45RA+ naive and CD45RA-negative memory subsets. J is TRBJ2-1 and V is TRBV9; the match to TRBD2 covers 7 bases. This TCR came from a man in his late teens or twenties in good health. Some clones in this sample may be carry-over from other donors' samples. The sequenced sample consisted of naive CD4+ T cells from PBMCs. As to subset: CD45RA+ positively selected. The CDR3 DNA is TGTGCCAGCAGCGTAAGCCCCAATTTTGAAGCGGGGCCACCTGAGCAGTTCTTC. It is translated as CASSVSPNFEAGPPEQFF.